Sequencing of this TCR beta chain was carried out in a study of T cell responses to AZD1222 COVID-19 vaccine. Study-wide results and limits: A rise in Spike-specific TCR breadth and depth followed two AZD1222 doses.

About this clone: The antigen is not known.

Method: immunoSEQ multiplex PCR; TCRdb's copy keeps in-frame clones and lacks some. The repertoire holds over 120,000 clones, with roughly 90% as singletons. V shed 7 bases and J 0 bases; nucleotides not matched to a gene: 16. This CDR3 is 19 amino acids long. CDR1 is SGDLS, CDR2 YYNGEE, per germline. The gene calls are TRBV9 and TRBJ2-1, with 10 positions matching TRBD2. The clonotype comes from an adult who received the MenACWY meningococcal vaccine as a control. The source was peripheral blood, collected 28 days after the second dose of the MenACWY control vaccine. CDR3 nucleotides: TGTGCCAGCGCAACCCTCTCTAGCGGGGGTTTCAGCTCCTACAATGAGCAGTTCTTC. Translating it yields CASATLSSGGFSSYNEQFF.